The next 8 T cell receptor beta chains were all read from a single sample in a study of T cells after posttransplantation cyclophosphamide. Data came from immunoSEQ multiplex PCR; TCRdb stores just in-frame clones and leaves some out. Among about 46,000 clones, 92% were seen once, and the ten largest hold around 3%. The sequenced sample was PBMCs. All receptors come from a woman in her 50s in good health and a related stem cell transplant donor.

The chain is built from TRBV10-3 and TRBJ1-1; D is ambiguous. Trimming left V 0 bases short and J 1 base short, with 15 bases between. This CDR3 is built from 17 residues. CDR1 ENHRY and CDR2 SYGVKD come from the germline V gene. As DNA, the CDR3 is TGTGCCATCAGTGAGTCAGCAGGAACTCCCGGGAACACTGAAGCTTTCTTT. As protein: CAISESAGTPGNTEAFF.

The rearrangement links TRBV27 to TRBJ1-1; perhaps TRBD1 as D (5 bases). The germline gives CDR1 MNHEY, CDR2 SMNVEV (reference sequence). The CDR3 length is 13 residues. Deletions cut 5 bases from V and 0 bases from J, with 7 bases between. The chain's CDR3 is CASSTTVNTEAFF. CDR3 DNA: TGTGCCAGCAGTACGACAGTGAACACTGAAGCTTTCTTT.

The chain couples TRBV5-8 to TRBJ2-3, with a tentative D call TRBD1 (5 bases). This CDR3 region has 15 residues. The germline V gene has CDR1 SGHTS and CDR2 YDEGEE. V shed 4 bases and J shed 2 bases, with 14 bases lying between them. The CDR3 sequence is CASSPSGIHTDTQYF. CDR3 in DNA: TGTGCCAGCAGCCCATCAGGGATTCACACAGATACGCAGTATTTT.

The rearrangement joins TRBV11-2 to TRBJ2-5; 10 bases agree with TRBD2. The J call may be in error: the DNA end matches TRBJ2-7 better. Germline CDR1 reads SGHAT; CDR2 reads FQNNGV. This CDR3 has 14 residues. Written as DNA, the CDR3 is TGTGCCAGCAGCATAATAGCGGGAGGAGCCGAGCAGTACTTC. Its protein is CASSIIAGGAEQYF.

The chain links TRBV2 to TRBJ2-4, with TRBD2 identical over 9 bases. With V trimmed by 3 bases and J by 9 bases, 9 bases remained unmatched. The CDR3 is made up of 15 amino acids. In germline, CDR1 is SNHLY, CDR2 FYNNEI. The CDR3 DNA sequence: TGTGCCAGCAGTGAGCGGGAGGGCCGCGCTCTCATTCAGTACTTC. It translates to CASSEREGRALIQYF.

This clone showed up just a few times. This chain connects TRBV7-9 to TRBJ1-4; the match to TRBD1 covers 7 bases. This CDR3 comprises 16 residues. V was pared by 2 bases and J by 7 bases, with 10 bases of the junction left unmatched. The germline CDR1 and CDR2 sequences are SEHNR and FQNEAQ (reference sequence). The CDR3 sequence: CASSLQGGVIGEKLFF. The CDR3, as DNA: TGTGCCAGCAGCTTACAGGGGGGAGTTATCGGTGAAAAACTGTTTTTT.

The chain employs TRBV9 and TRBJ1-4, with 8 bases lining up with TRBD1. The germline V gene encodes CDR1 SGDLS and CDR2 YYNGEE. V trimming: 0 bases; J trimming: 7 bases; junction bases outside the gene matches: 8. The CDR3 sequence is 16 residues long. The CDR3 sequence is CASSVAAQGAGEKLFF. CDR3 DNA: TGTGCCAGCAGCGTAGCGGCGCAGGGGGCCGGTGAAAAACTGTTTTTT.

The genes are TRBV2 and TRBJ1-6, with a weak D call TRBD1 (5 bases). The V gene lost 6 bases and the J gene lost 6 bases, with 15 bases spanning the gap. The CDR3 runs to 15 residues. From germline, CDR1 is SNHLY and CDR2 FYNNEI. CDR3 nucleotide sequence: TGTGCCAGCAGCGAGGCCAGGGCTTCTAATTCACCCCTCCACTTT. This codes for CASSEARASNSPLHF.